Following are 24 T cell receptor beta chains from one sample sequenced in a study of spatial heterogeneity in lung cancer. TCRdb reanalysed the 5' RACE reads using MiXCR and keeps one entry per CDR3 protein. The sample shows around 110,000 distinct CDR3 sequences, 12% of them seen only once. The time point here: blood at routine non-recurrence follow-up after resection. Whole RNA from tumor, nontumor lung or frozen PBMC was sequenced unsorted. The sequences come from PBMCs, collected at follow-up. Receptor source: a male donor with early-stage non-small cell lung cancer.

V gene TRBV7-2 combines with J gene TRBJ1-6; no clear D gene. CDR3 length: 14 amino acids. The ends were cut back, 2 bases at V and 9 bases at J, with 11 bases in the middle. CDR1 and CDR2 from the germline V gene are SGHTA and FQGNSA. CDR3 DNA: TGTGCCAGCAGCTTAAGTCCAGTCTTTTCACCCCTCCACTTT. Translating it yields CASSLSPVFSPLHF.

Only a few counts were recorded for this clonotype. V gene TRBV29-1 combines with J gene TRBJ2-3, with TRBD1 identical over 8 bases. The V segment lost 5 bases and the J segment 0 bases; nucleotides outside the gene matches: 7. CDR1 is SQVTM, CDR2 ANQGSEA, per germline. The CDR3 runs to 15 residues. The CDR3 bases are TGCAGCGTTCGACAGGGGATAACTAGCACAGATACGCAGTATTTT. It is translated as CSVRQGITSTDTQYF.

This clonotype was counted at least ten times. The chain is built from TRBV25-1 and TRBJ1-2; weak D call: TRBD1 (5 bases). V lost 4 bases, J lost 13 bases, and 13 bases lay in between. This CDR3 region has 11 residues. Germline V gene sequence: CDR1 MGHDK, CDR2 SYGVNS. CDR3 loop: CASSATGPRTF. DNA for the CDR3: TGTGCCAGCAGTGCAACGGGACCCCGCACCTTC.

This clonotype was picked up many times. This chain uses TRBV7-2 with TRBJ1-1; D uncertain. V dropped 6 bases and J dropped 1 base, with 9 bases sitting between them. The germline V gene encodes CDR1 SGHTA and CDR2 FQGNSA. CDR3 length equals 13 residues. The CDR3 bases are TGTGCCAGCAGAAATAGGGCGAACACTGAAGCTTTCTTT. It codes for CASRNRANTEAFF.

At least ten counts were recorded for this clonotype. The chain carries TRBV7-9 and TRBJ1-6; possibly TRBD1 for D (5 bases). Trimming left V 5 bases short and J 9 bases short, with 17 bases between. The CDR3 covers 15 residues. CDR1 is SEHNR, CDR2 FQNEAQ, per germline (reference sequence). CDR3 region: CASSLQDTRSSPLHF. The CDR3 DNA is TGTGCCAGCAGCCTGCAGGACACCCGAAGTTCACCCCTCCACTTT.

This clonotype was recorded a few times. The chain links TRBV19 to TRBJ2-3; possible D gene TRBD1, 7 bases. The CDR3 is made up of 15 amino acids. CDR1 and CDR2 (germline): LNHDA, SQIVND (reference sequence). Trimming stripped 3 bases from V and 2 bases from J, with 12 bases between. The CDR3 DNA reads as TGTGCCAGTAGTATGCGCAGGGGGGACACAGATACGCAGTATTTT. Its translation is CASSMRRGDTDTQYF.

This clonotype was observed a handful of times. This chain connects TRBV11-2 to TRBJ1-1, with D uncertain. Germline CDR1 is SGHAT and CDR2 is FQNNGV. V lost 3 bases to trimming and J lost 6 bases, with 5 bases between them. There are 11 residues in the CDR3. This CDR3 is CASSFGPEAFF. The CDR3 nucleotides read TGTGCCAGCAGCTTTGGCCCTGAAGCTTTCTTT.

The chain has TRBV12-3 or TRBV12-4 and TRBJ2-2; TRBD2 might be the D (5 bases). This CDR3 comprises 14 residues. V was clipped by 1 base and J by 5 bases, with 8 bases between them. The CDR3 DNA is TGTGCCAGCAGTTTAGGCCCGGGAACCGGGGAGCTGTTTTTT. Its translation: CASSLGPGTGELFF.

This clonotype has more than one count but fewer than ten. The rearrangement links TRBV5-1 to TRBJ1-2; D is uncertain. Germline assignment: CDR1 SGHRS and CDR2 YFSETQ. V lost 3 bases and J lost 2, with 11 bases in between. The CDR3 length is 14 residues. This CDR3 reads CASSSGRGNYGYTF. The CDR3 nucleotides are TGCGCCAGCAGCTCCGGGAGAGGCAACTATGGCTACACCTTC.

This clonotype was seen ten or more times. This rearrangement joins TRBV28 to TRBJ1-2; 8 bases align to TRBD1. There are 13 residues in the CDR3. CDR1 and CDR2 from the germline V gene are MDHEN and SYDVKM. V lost 4 bases to trimming and J lost 8 bases; unmatched junction nucleotides: 6. The CDR3 here is CASSSQGARGYTF. DNA for the CDR3: TGTGCCAGCAGTTCCCAGGGGGCTCGAGGCTACACCTTC.

The sample holds a few counts of this clonotype. J is TRBJ2-7 and V is TRBV24-1; D gene ambiguous. V dropped 5 bases and J dropped 6 bases, with 10 bases sitting between them. The CDR3 has 12 residues. Germline V gene sequence: CDR1 KGHDR, CDR2 SFDVKD. The CDR3 loop is CATSVKGIEQYF. CDR3 DNA sequence: TGTGCCACCAGTGTCAAGGGAATCGAGCAGTACTTC.

This clonotype was seen a few times. The chain joins TRBV7-2 to TRBJ1-5; 11 bases are shared with TRBD1. V lost 5 bases to trimming and J lost 6 bases; unmatched junction nucleotides: 6. Germline V gives CDR1 SGHTA, CDR2 FQGNSA. CDR3 length equals 15 residues. CDR3 residues: CASSRGQGAGQPQHF. The DNA for the CDR3 is TGTGCCAGCAGCCGTGGACAGGGGGCCGGTCAGCCCCAGCATTTT.

The chain couples TRBV24-1 to TRBJ1-2; 9 bases agree with TRBD1. This CDR3 is built from 15 residues. The V segment lost 3 bases and the J segment 4 bases; nucleotides outside the gene matches: 5. From germline, CDR1 is KGHDR and CDR2 SFDVKD. The CDR3 DNA reads TGTGCCACCAGTGATCCGGGACAGGGTGGCTATGGCTACACCTTC. Translated: CATSDPGQGGYGYTF.

V gene TRBV11-2 combines with J gene TRBJ2-1, with 15 bases matching TRBD2. CDR3 size: 19 residues. Germline CDR1 SGHAT, CDR2 FQNNGV. Trimming removed 1 base from V and 8 bases from J; junction bases left unmatched: 12. This chain's CDR3 is CASSLAPRTSGGARHEQFF. Written as DNA, the CDR3 is TGTGCCAGCAGCTTAGCCCCACGGACTAGCGGGGGGGCCCGCCATGAGCAGTTCTTC.

The chain recombines TRBV10-3 with TRBJ2-7, with TRBD2 matching over 10 bases. CDR3 size: 14 residues. V was pared by 8 bases and J by 2 bases, with 6 bases of the junction left unmatched. CDR1 is ENHRY, CDR2 SYGVKD, per germline. The CDR3 region is CAIGPSGGAYEQYF. CDR3 DNA sequence: TGTGCCATCGGCCCGAGCGGGGGGGCCTACGAGCAGTACTTC.

The chain is built from TRBV12-3 or TRBV12-4 and TRBJ2-3; TRBD1 agrees at 7 bases. The junction had 10 bases not matched to a gene; V was cut back by 6 bases and J by 4 bases. The CDR3 covers 15 residues. The CDR3 reads CASSRRRGGADTQYF. The CDR3 bases are TGTGCCAGCAGCCGGAGGCGAGGGGGCGCAGATACGCAGTATTTT.

This clonotype has ten or more counts. This chain connects TRBV5-1 to TRBJ2-7, with no clear D. The CDR3 has 14 amino acids. V was trimmed by 4 bases and J by 0 bases, leaving 11 bases between them. From germline, CDR1 is SGHRS and CDR2 YFSETQ. CDR3 nucleotides: TGCGCCAGCAGCCCATCGACGGACTCCTACGAGCAGTACTTC. This gives the protein CASSPSTDSYEQYF.

In its sample, this clonotype was seen many times. This chain connects TRBV29-1 to TRBJ1-1; D ambiguous. Germline lookup yields CDR1 SQVTM and CDR2 ANQGSEA. Trimming took 6 bases from V and 0 from J, leaving 5 bases between them. CDR3 length: 11 residues. CDR3 DNA: TGCAGCGTAGTTATGAACACTGAAGCTTTCTTT. Translation gives CSVVMNTEAFF.

V and J are TRBV2 and TRBJ2-1; D might be TRBD1 (5 bases). This CDR3 spans 13 amino acids. Per germline, CDR1 SNHLY and CDR2 FYNNEI. V shed 8 bases and J shed 6 bases, with 14 bases lying between them. CDR3 bases: TGTGCCAGCCGTGGTTGGGGCTCCAATGAGCAGTTCTTC. Protein sequence: CASRGWGSNEQFF.

This clonotype was seen only a few times. This chain links TRBV27 with TRBJ2-7; 7 bases are shared with TRBD1. The J segment lost 7 bases and the V segment lost 4 bases, leaving 10 bases of the junction unmatched. Looked up from germline, CDR1 is MNHEY and CDR2 is SMNVEV (reference sequence). This CDR3 has 14 residues. The CDR3 loop reads CASSSRQGVWEQYF. The CDR3 DNA reads as TGTGCCAGCAGTTCAAGACAGGGAGTTTGGGAGCAGTACTTC.

This chain's CDR3 is CASSFSTRRGTEAFF. The CDR3, as DNA: TGCGCCAGCAGCTTTTCGACCCGTCGGGGCACTGAAGCTTTCTTT. V and J are TRBV5-1 and TRBJ1-1; D unresolved. The CDR3 totals 15 residues. In germline, CDR1 is SGHRS, CDR2 YFSETQ. The V end was cut by 2 bases, the J end by 4 bases, with 15 bases between.

There are a few counts of this clonotype. J is TRBJ2-1 and V is TRBV7-2; D is possibly TRBD1 or TRBD2 (6 bases each). The ends were cut back, 4 bases at V and 7 bases at J, with 23 bases in the middle. Germline lookup yields CDR1 SGHTA and CDR2 FQGNSA. The CDR3 is made up of 17 amino acids. The CDR3 loop is CASSYYSLGGHLNEQFF. The DNA of the CDR3 is TGTGCCAGCAGCTATTATTCTCTCGGGGGCCACTTGAATGAGCAGTTCTTC.

The table lists this clonotype with a few counts. The J gene is TRBJ2-1, the V gene TRBV10-3; TRBD1 agrees at 8 bases. Trimming removed 2 bases from V and 9 bases from J; junction bases left unmatched: 6. This CDR3 comprises 14 residues. The germline CDR1 and CDR2 sequences are ENHRY and SYGVKD. The CDR3 nucleotides are TGTGCCATCAGTGAGGGACAGGGATACGGTGAGCAGTTCTTC. Residues: CAISEGQGYGEQFF.

This clonotype appeared many times. The chain has TRBV7-9 and TRBJ2-5; no definite D call. Germline lookup yields CDR1 SEHNR and CDR2 FQNEAQ (reference sequence). CDR3 length: 13 residues. Trimming pared 1 base from V and 5 bases from J, leaving 8 bases between. CDR3 DNA: TGTGCCAGCAGCTTAGGAGTGGGCGAGACCCAGTACTTC. Encoded protein: CASSLGVGETQYF. The whole variable domain, filled in from reference TRBV7-9 and TRBJ2-5, reads DTGVSQNPRHKITKRGQNVTFRCDPISEHNRLYWYRQTLGQGPEFLTYFQNEAQLEKSRLLSDRFSAERPKGSFSTLEIQRTEQGDSAMYLCASSLGVGETQYFGPGTRLLVL.